This T cell receptor beta chain was sequenced in a study of Ad26.COV2.S vaccination and SARS-CoV-2 variants. Libraries were prepared by immunoSEQ multiplex PCR; TCRdb keeps only in-frame clonotypes and omits some of them. The data hold 200,000 to 250,000 clones, with more than 75% observed a single time. Noted treatment: about 20 received Ad26.COV2.S at low or high dose, single or two shots; 5 received placebo; per-sample allocation not given. Collection of samples fell on day 63 after the first vaccine or placebo injection. CDR3 length equals 12 residues. Germline V CDR1 and CDR2: LGHNA, YNFKEQ. V was clipped by 0 bases and J by 9 bases, with 6 bases between them.

The receptor comes from a person between 18 and 59 years old who received the Ad26.COV2.S COVID-19 vaccine or a placebo. The chain recombines TRBV4-2 with TRBJ1-5, with D unresolved. The sequences come from peripheral blood, collected in a trial of Ad26.COV2.S vaccine versus placebo. The CDR3: CASSQDSGPQHF. CDR3 bases: TGTGCCAGCAGCCAAGATTCCGGGCCCCAGCATTTT.